The rows below give T cell receptor beta chains drawn from one sample of a study of molecular identifiers for immune sequencing clone quantification. A single record per CDR3 protein comes from TCRdb applying MiXCR to the PCR reads. The profile shows approximately 590,000 distinct CDR3 sequences, 25% of them singletons. The source material was naive CD8+ T cells from blood, with Jurkat cell RNA spiked in. These receptors all come from a human donor in good health. Some libraries in this study had Jurkat cell RNA spiked in. CDR3s include the opening cysteine and the closing phenylalanine or tryptophan. Each record gives: J gene, D gene, clone size, V gene, CDR3 DNA, CDR3 protein. The D gene is left open where the match is weak. Only part of the rows carry a size: once, few, many, or a class if the clone is expanded.

J gene: TRBJ1-1
D gene: -
clone size: -
V gene: TRBV27
CDR3 DNA: TGTGCCAGCAGCCCCGGGGGTTCCAGTTCTGAAGCTTTCTTT
CDR3 protein: CASSPGGSSSEAFF

J gene: TRBJ1-1
D gene: -
clone size: many
V gene: TRBV14
CDR3 DNA: TGTGCCAGCAGAGACTTACTGAACACTGAAGCTTTCTTT
CDR3 protein: CASRDLLNTEAFF

J gene: TRBJ2-5
D gene: -
clone size: -
V gene: TRBV7-9
CDR3 DNA: TGTGCCAGCAGCTTCGGACCCACCGTGGAGACCCAGTACTTC
CDR3 protein: CASSFGPTVETQYF

J gene: TRBJ2-7
D gene: -
clone size: few
V gene: TRBV30
CDR3 DNA: TGTGCCTGGCGCCGCATCAGTGGGGAGCAGTACTTC
CDR3 protein: CAWRRISGEQYF

J gene: TRBJ2-7
D gene: -
clone size: -
V gene: TRBV27
CDR3 DNA: TGTGCCAGCGGTTTCGGTATGTCAGGCTCCTACGAGCAGTACTTC
CDR3 protein: CASGFGMSGSYEQYF

J gene: TRBJ2-5
D gene: TRBD1
clone size: -
V gene: TRBV28
CDR3 DNA: TGTGCCAGCAGGGGACAGGGGGTGACGGAGACCCAGTACTTC
CDR3 protein: CASRGQGVTETQYF

J gene: TRBJ2-2
D gene: -
clone size: -
V gene: TRBV2
CDR3 DNA: TGTGCCAGCAGTGACGTCTCCCAGGGTGGGGGCTTGACCGGGGAGCTGTTTTTT
CDR3 protein: CASSDVSQGGGLTGELFF

J gene: TRBJ2-7
D gene: TRBD1
clone size: many
V gene: TRBV14
CDR3 DNA: TGTGCCAGCAGCCTTAACTCGGCAGGGGGATACGAGCAGTACTTC
CDR3 protein: CASSLNSAGGYEQYF

J gene: TRBJ2-7
D gene: TRBD1
clone size: many
V gene: TRBV6-5
CDR3 DNA: TGTGCCAGCTGGGACAGGCCCCTTGGGGAGCAGTACTTC
CDR3 protein: CASWDRPLGEQYF

J gene: TRBJ2-3
D gene: TRBD2
clone size: many
V gene: TRBV5-6
CDR3 DNA: TGTGCCAGCAGCCTGGCGCTAGCGGAGATTAATACGCAGTATTTT
CDR3 protein: CASSLALAEINTQYF

J gene: TRBJ2-2
D gene: TRBD1
clone size: few
V gene: TRBV20-1
CDR3 DNA: TGCAGTGCTAGAGAGACAGGGGGCACCGGGGAGCTGTTTTTT
CDR3 protein: CSARETGGTGELFF

J gene: TRBJ2-3
D gene: TRBD2
clone size: few
V gene: TRBV7-9
CDR3 DNA: TGTGCCAGCAGCTTAGCGGGACTAGCGGGGGAACAAGATACGCAGTATTTT
CDR3 protein: CASSLAGLAGEQDTQYF